This TCR beta chain was recorded in a study of control samples from healthy donors and cancer patients (dated by TCRdb to the early 2020s). A note on this clone: Its antigen remains unidentified. No clone much larger than this one lies a single base away; base qualities are absent.

Library method: the immunoSEQ multiplex PCR assay. Not all clones reach the TCRdb copy of this immuneACCESS table, which keeps in-frame sequences only. Checked studies attribute under half of the gap to unresolved V genes and leave the rest unexplained. The sample has 75,000 to 90,000 clones on record, 75% to 90% of them singletons. The ten biggest clones cover approximately 8.8% of the sample. Trimming takes 3 bases off V and 4 bases off J; junction bases not matched to a gene: 7. The CDR3 runs 18 amino acids, cysteine and phenylalanine included. Kept here is only the CDR3 DNA, which spans 54 bases and is read in frame from base 1. From the germline V gene (reference sequence), CDR1 is LGHDT and CDR2 is YNNKEL.

This sequence originates from a woman aged 45 to 65 with colorectal cancer. The chain employs TRBV3-1 (or the pseudogene TRBV3-2) and TRBJ2-3, and 16 junction bases match TRBD2. The specimen was PBMCs. The CDR3 corresponds to CASSQAGTSGGASDTQYF. Here is the DNA: TGTGCCAGCAGCCAGGCGGGGACTAGCGGGGGGGCCTCAGATACGCAGTATTTT.